The 27 T cell receptor beta chains in this list originate from one sample, sequenced in a study of blood T cell repertoires in COVID-19. Assay: immunoSEQ multiplex PCR; the TCRdb copy retains only in-frame clones and omits some. This table has under 450,000 clones, around 87% appearing once. Source material: PBMCs or T cells enriched from blood (not recorded which). The origin of the receptors is a man aged 30 to 39 who had recovered from COVID-19.

The chain combines TRBV5-4 with TRBJ1-1, with D possibly matching TRBD1 (5 bases). Trimming removed 9 bases at V and 5 bases at J, with 17 bases between. The CDR3 has 13 amino acids. Germline assignment: CDR1 SGHNT and CDR2 YYREEE (reference sequence). In DNA form, the CDR3 reads TGTGCCATTTGGGACCAAGGAGGGACTGAAGCTTTCTTT. Amino acids: CAIWDQGGTEAFF.

The V gene is TRBV4-3, the J gene TRBJ1-4; D not certain. This CDR3 has 16 amino acids. V was clipped by 0 bases and J by 7 bases, with 15 bases between them. From germline, CDR1 is LGHNA and CDR2 YSLEER. The CDR3 DNA follows: TGCGCCAGCAGCCAAGATCTCGCTCAAACGGGTGAAAAACTGTTTTTT. Protein sequence: CASSQDLAQTGEKLFF.

This chain connects TRBV7-6 to TRBJ1-2, with a possible D match to TRBD1 (6 bases). Trimming removed 1 base at V and 0 bases at J, with 15 bases between. Germline V gives CDR1 SGHVS, CDR2 FNYEAQ. This CDR3 comprises 17 residues. The CDR3 is CASSLEAGRDTNYGYTF. The CDR3 DNA reads as TGTGCCAGCAGCTTAGAGGCTGGCAGGGACACTAACTATGGCTACACCTTC.

This clone was seen only a few times. CDR3 protein: CASSEGELAQYF. DNA of the CDR3: TGTGCCAGCAGTGAAGGGGAACTAGCGCAGTATTTT. The chain employs TRBV2 and TRBJ2-3; TRBD2 might be the D (5 bases). CDR1 and CDR2 (germline): SNHLY, FYNNEI. The CDR3 loop spans 12 amino acids. V lost 1 base, J lost 10 bases, and 9 bases lay in between.

The chain has TRBV5-4 and TRBJ1-5; 7 positions match TRBD1. The V gene's germline CDR1 is SGHNT and CDR2 YYREEE (reference sequence). The CDR3 runs to 17 residues. Trimming removed 3 bases from V and 6 bases from J; junction bases left unmatched: 15. The CDR3 loop reads CASSWTETDRASQPQHF. The CDR3 DNA reads as TGTGCCAGCAGCTGGACGGAGACTGACAGGGCCAGTCAGCCCCAGCATTTT.

The rearrangement joins TRBV9 to TRBJ1-1; D is uncertain. Germline CDR1 and CDR2: SGDLS and YYNGEE. V was cut by 0 bases and J by 0 bases, with 6 bases left in between. The CDR3 totals 14 residues. The CDR3 nucleotides read TGTGCCAGCAGCGTAGTAGGAGTGAACACTGAAGCTTTCTTT. Its protein is CASSVVGVNTEAFF.

The sample holds one count of this clone. The J gene is TRBJ2-7, the V gene TRBV4-2, with TRBD2 as a possible D gene (5 bases). CDR3 length: 13 residues. Germline-derived CDR1 and CDR2 are LGHNA and YNFKEQ. Trimming took 0 bases from V and 5 from J, leaving 8 bases between them. The CDR3 protein is CASSQEEGNEQYF. CDR3 nucleotides: TGTGCCAGCAGCCAAGAAGAGGGTAACGAGCAGTACTTC.

V usage is TRBV6-5 and J usage is TRBJ2-6; the D is unclear. The V end was cut by 7 bases, the J end by 2 bases, with 6 bases between. This CDR3 has 13 residues. From germline, CDR1 is MNHEY and CDR2 SVGAGI. CDR3 in DNA: TGTGCCAGCACCTTTACTGGGGCCAACGTCCTGACTTTC. This sequence encodes CASTFTGANVLTF.

This clone appeared a single time. The rearrangement links TRBV7-6 to TRBJ2-3; 9 bases fit TRBD2. The CDR3 consists of 16 residues. Losses at the gene ends were 1 base for V and 2 bases for J; bases not matched to a gene: 4. Germline V lookup: CDR1 SGHVS, CDR2 FNYEAQ. This chain's CDR3 is CASSLDLAGHTDTQYF. The CDR3 coding sequence is TGTGCCAGCAGCTTAGATCTAGCGGGGCACACAGATACGCAGTATTTT. Looking up the rest from reference TRBV7-6 and TRBJ2-3 gives the full variable domain: GAGVSQSPRYKVTKRGQDVALRCDPISGHVSLYWYRQALGQGPEFLTYFNYEAQQDKSGLPNDRFSAERPEGSISTLTIQRTEQRDSAMYRCASSLDLAGHTDTQYFGPGTRLTVL.

V gene TRBV3-1 (or the pseudogene TRBV3-2) combines with J gene TRBJ2-7, with 12 bases lining up with TRBD2. The junction had 8 bases not matched to a gene; V was cut back by 6 bases and J by 5 bases. The length of the CDR3 is 15 residues. Germline values: CDR1 LGHDT, CDR2 YNNKEL (reference sequence). CDR3 loop: CASSARTSGNNEQYF. The CDR3 DNA sequence: TGTGCCAGCAGTGCTCGGACTAGCGGGAATAACGAGCAGTACTTC.

V gene TRBV3-1 (or the pseudogene TRBV3-2) combines with J gene TRBJ1-4; D is ambiguous. This CDR3 is built from 15 residues. Germline values: CDR1 LGHDT, CDR2 YNNKEL (reference sequence). Trimming shortened V by 1 base and J by 3 bases, and 9 bases separated the two germline ends. The CDR3 nucleotides are TGTGCCAGCAGCCAAGCGGGTGGGTCTAATGAAAAACTGTTTTTT. Translating gives CASSQAGGSNEKLFF.

The chain carries TRBV30 and TRBJ1-6; possibly TRBD1 for D (6 bases). The ends were cut back, 0 bases at V and 10 bases at J, with 16 bases in the middle. CDR3 length equals 15 residues. The germline V gene has CDR1 GTSNPN and CDR2 SVGIG (reference sequence). CDR3 coding DNA: TGTGCCTGGAGTGTTTCCCTTACAGGGCCCTCACCCCTCCACTTT. This codes for CAWSVSLTGPSPLHF.

Points on this clone: Compared with germline, one end of the junction differs, possibly owing to a read error. The CDR3 region is CASREGTGGRRSYTF. As DNA, the CDR3 is TGTGCCAGCAGGGAAGGGACAGGGGGCAGGAGGAGCTACACCTTC. The rearrangement uses TRBV2 and TRBJ1-2; TRBD1 agrees at 12 bases. This CDR3 contains 15 residues. Looked up from germline, CDR1 is SNHLY and CDR2 is FYNNEI.

The chain carries TRBV7-7 and TRBJ2-1, with D hard to call. CDR3 size: 16 residues. The ends were cut back, 1 base at V and 0 bases at J, with 10 bases in the middle. Germline CDR1 and CDR2: SSHAT and FNYEAQ (reference sequence). This chain's CDR3 is CASSLVPTSSYNEQFF. The CDR3 DNA is TGTGCCAGCAGCTTAGTCCCTACGAGCTCCTACAATGAGCAGTTCTTC.

Only a few counts were recorded for this clone. V gene TRBV6-5 combines with J gene TRBJ1-1, with a tentative D call TRBD1 (5 bases). The CDR3 totals 12 residues. CDR1 MNHEY and CDR2 SVGAGI come from the germline V gene. Between the trimmed V and J ends, which lost 5 bases and 10 bases, there was a span of 14 bases. CDR3 sequence (DNA): TGTGCCAGCAGTCCCCGGGGGGGACGAGCTTTCTTT. Translated, it gives CASSPRGGRAFF.

The chain joins TRBV5-1 to TRBJ1-4; TRBD1 agrees at 7 bases. Germline assignment: CDR1 SGHRS and CDR2 YFSETQ. V lost 0 bases, J lost 8 bases, and 4 bases stayed unmatched. This CDR3 comprises 14 residues. The DNA of the CDR3 is TGCGCCAGCAGCTTGGGAGGGGGCAAGGAAAAACTGTTTTTT. Its protein is CASSLGGGKEKLFF.

The chain links TRBV3-1 (or the pseudogene TRBV3-2) to TRBJ2-7; 8 nucleotides agree with TRBD1. The CDR3 covers 16 residues. The V segment lost 0 bases and the J segment 3 bases; nucleotides outside the gene matches: 7. The germline V gene encodes CDR1 LGHDT and CDR2 YNNKEL (reference sequence). The CDR3 reads CASSQEARGLIYEQYF. The CDR3 DNA reads TGTGCCAGCAGCCAAGAGGCCAGGGGGCTGATCTACGAGCAGTACTTC.

This chain links TRBV24-1 with TRBJ2-1; D gene ambiguous. The V gene's germline CDR1 is KGHDR and CDR2 SFDVKD. The V gene lost 0 bases and the J gene lost 7 bases, with 9 bases spanning the gap. This CDR3 region has 14 residues. The CDR3 loop is CATSDLEFPNEQFF. CDR3 in DNA: TGTGCCACCAGTGATTTGGAGTTTCCAAATGAGCAGTTCTTC.

The chain is built from TRBV9 and TRBJ2-7; possible D gene TRBD1, 6 bases. The CDR3 is 14 residues long. Germline lookup yields CDR1 SGDLS and CDR2 YYNGEE. V was cut by 4 bases and J by 2 bases, with 13 bases left in between. The CDR3 bases are TGTGCCAGCAGCACAGGACAGAGCCCCTACGAGCAGTACTTC. Translated, it gives CASSTGQSPYEQYF. The whole variable domain, remainder taken from reference TRBV9 and TRBJ2-7, is DSGVTQTPKHLITATGQRVTLRCSPRSGDLSVYWYQQSLDQGLQFLIQYYNGEERAKGNILERFSAQQFPDLHSELNLSSLELGDSALYFCASSTGQSPYEQYFGPGTRLTVT.

This clone was detected only a few times. The chain recombines TRBV3-1 (or the pseudogene TRBV3-2) with TRBJ2-1; D unclear. Per germline, CDR1 LGHDT and CDR2 YNNKEL (reference sequence). V lost 4 bases, J lost 4 bases, and 14 bases lay in between. This CDR3 spans 15 amino acids. The CDR3 loop is CASSPPVQAYNEQFF. CDR3 DNA sequence: TGTGCCAGCAGCCCTCCGGTCCAAGCGTACAATGAGCAGTTCTTC.

The chain joins TRBV5-1 to TRBJ2-5; perhaps TRBD1 as D (6 bases). Trimming removed 4 bases from V and 5 bases from J, with 18 bases in between. Germline V gene lookup returns CDR1 SGHRS and CDR2 YFSETQ. CDR3 length equals 15 residues. The CDR3 reads CASSPGTNSGETQYF. CDR3 nucleotides: TGCGCCAGCAGCCCCGGGACAAACTCGGGGGAGACCCAGTACTTC.

The V gene is TRBV19, the J gene TRBJ1-1, with TRBD1 identical over 7 bases. J lost 0 bases, V lost 2 bases, and 6 bases had no gene match. The germline gives CDR1 LNHDA, CDR2 SQIVND (reference sequence). The CDR3 is 16 residues long. Here the CDR3 reads CASSIRGGLLNTEAFF. CDR3 in DNA: TGTGCCAGTAGTATAAGAGGGGGCCTACTGAACACTGAAGCTTTCTTT.

The chain couples TRBV18 to TRBJ1-2; 7 positions match TRBD1. The V segment lost 5 bases and the J segment 1 base; nucleotides outside the gene matches: 7. Germline-derived CDR1 and CDR2 are KGHSH and LQKENI. This CDR3 has 15 amino acids. Here the CDR3 DNA reads TGTGCCAGCTCAAAGGAGACAGGGCATAACTATGGCTACACCTTC. This gives the protein CASSKETGHNYGYTF. Based on the CDR3 plus reference TRBV18 and TRBJ1-2, the full variable domain is NAGVMQNPRHLVRRRGQEARLRCSPMKGHSHVYWYRQLPEEGLKFMVYLQKENIIDESGMPKERFSAEFPKEGPSILRIQQVVRGDSAAYFCASSKETGHNYGYTFGSGTRLTVV.

This clone has only one observation. The chain couples TRBV30 to TRBJ2-5; D is perhaps TRBD1 (7 bases). Per the germline V gene, CDR1 is GTSNPN and CDR2 is SVGIG (reference sequence). Trimming stripped 0 bases from V and 5 bases from J, with 13 bases between. This CDR3 spans 14 amino acids. CDR3 in DNA: TGTGCCTGGAGTGTGGAGGGGGCGGAGGAGACCCAGTACTTC. Amino acid sequence: CAWSVEGAEETQYF. The entire variable domain, with the rest obtained from reference TRBV30 and TRBJ2-5, is as follows: SQTIHQWPATLVQPVGSPLSLECTVEGTSNPNLYWYRQAAGRGLQLLFYSVGIGQISSEVPQNLSASRPQDRQFILSSKKLLLSDSGFYLCAWSVEGAEETQYFGPGTRLLVL.

The V and J genes are TRBV12-3 or TRBV12-4 and TRBJ2-7, with D possibly being TRBD2 (5 bases). The CDR3 has 13 amino acids. V was shortened by 6 bases and J by 3 bases, with 12 bases between the two germline ends. The CDR3 bases are TGTGCCAGCAGGCAAACGGGGATCTACGAGCAGTACTTC. The encoded protein is CASRQTGIYEQYF.

The count of this clone is one. The chain links TRBV29-1 to TRBJ1-2; 7 nucleotides match TRBD1. The CDR3 spans 13 residues. The J segment lost 4 bases and the V segment lost 2 bases, leaving 4 bases of the junction unmatched. The germline V gene encodes CDR1 SQVTM and CDR2 ANQGSEA. CDR3 region: CSVETGQSYGYTF. In nucleotides, the CDR3 is TGCAGCGTTGAAACGGGACAGAGCTATGGCTACACCTTC.

The chain recombines TRBV2 with TRBJ2-5, with 9 bases matching TRBD1. Germline V gene lookup returns CDR1 SNHLY and CDR2 FYNNEI. V lost 6 bases and J lost 5; bases outside the gene matches: 4. The CDR3 spans 13 residues. The CDR3 DNA follows: TGTGCCAGCAGGCACAGGGGGCGTGAGACCCAGTACTTC. Its protein product is CASRHRGRETQYF.